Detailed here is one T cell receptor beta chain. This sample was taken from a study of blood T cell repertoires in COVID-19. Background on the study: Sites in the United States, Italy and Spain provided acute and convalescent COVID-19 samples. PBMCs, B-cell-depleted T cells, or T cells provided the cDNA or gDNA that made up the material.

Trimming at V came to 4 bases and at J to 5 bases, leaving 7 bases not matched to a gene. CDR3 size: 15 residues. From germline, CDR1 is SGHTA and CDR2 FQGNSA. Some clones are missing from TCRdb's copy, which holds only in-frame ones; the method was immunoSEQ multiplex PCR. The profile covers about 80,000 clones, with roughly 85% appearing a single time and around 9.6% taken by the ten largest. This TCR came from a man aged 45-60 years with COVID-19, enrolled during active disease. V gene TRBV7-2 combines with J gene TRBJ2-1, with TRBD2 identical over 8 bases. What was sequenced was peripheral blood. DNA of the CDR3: TGTGCCAGCAGCTCGACCCTAGCGGGTAACAATGAGCAGTTCTTC. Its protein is CASSSTLAGNNEQFF.